This T cell receptor (beta chain) comes out of a study of beta chain features in type 1 diabetes. Isolated RNA was reverse transcribed in full, so expressed TCRB transcripts were sequenced. Measured with immunoSEQ multiplex PCR; TCRdb has only the in-frame clones, and not every one. The sample contains about 900,000 clones, roughly a sixth of which appear only once. Trimming at V came to 3 bases and at J to 11 bases, leaving 8 bases not matched to a gene. The CDR3 sequence is 14 residues long. CDR1 is SNHLY, CDR2 FYNNEI, per germline. The J gene is TRBJ2-2, the V gene TRBV2, with 8 bases aligning to TRBD1. This clonotype was obtained from a woman under 30 in good health. What was sequenced was naive CD4+ T cells from blood. The CDR3 here is CASSDRTGRHELFF. The CDR3 nucleotides read TGTGCCAGCAGTGATCGGACAGGGCGGCACGAGCTGTTTTTT.